This T cell receptor (beta chain) was sequenced for a study of shared clonotypes between healthy human individuals (TCRdb year 2020). Study-wide context: Three men and a couple of women, aged 18 to 49 years, made up the cohort. Blood TCR repertoires of roughly 5 healthy adults were deeply sequenced to estimate repertoire size and the extent of clonotype sharing between individuals. Leukapheresis yielded between about 0.8 and 8.9 billion PBMCs per donor. To increase sequencing depth and limit assay-specific biases, different laboratories used diverse techniques to prepare libraries and sequence TCR repertoires. For each donor, three plates each were used for CD4 naive and CD4 memory, two plates were used for CD8 naive, and one plate was used for CD8 memory. The paper as a whole reports these results and caveats: Because the study included a small number of donors, the genetic and exposure-history diversity represented was limited. Compared with non-shared clonotypes, the clonotypes found in all four sorted-subset donors had higher generation probabilities. Naive subsets generally had larger estimated clonotype richness than memory subsets did. When a few donors were compared, the shared fraction of clonotypes was about 5% for naive CD4, roughly 3.3% for naive CD8, roughly 2.5% for memory CD4, and 0.4% for memory CD8. Pairwise subsampling indicated that sequencing depth was expected to affect the degree of clonotype sharing among donors. Sampling was restricted to blood, and TCR repertoires in tissues likely differ from the TCR repertoires found in blood. Rarefaction of sorted-subset datasets indicated incomplete sequencing despite the large sequencing depth.

As to this clone: Its binding antigen is unknown. Base qualities are missing; no much larger clone stands one base away.

Donors were healthy HIV-negative adults with no recently reported acute infections or vaccinations. Only Caucasian adults living in Nashville, Tennessee, USA were represented among the donors. CD4+ T cells were enriched through magnetic negative selection, after which naive cells were positively selected on CD45RA and the remaining negative fraction served as the memory subset. Blood was collected by leukapheresis, and PBMCs were isolated by Ficoll-Histopaque density gradient centrifugation and then cryopreserved in liquid nitrogen vapor phase. Analytical flow cytometry was used to check the purity and quantity of every magnetically sorted T cell population. Each sorted fraction had its genomic DNA isolated and then quantified by UV absorbance on a Nanodrop 2000c. Using the deep immunoSEQ assay, TCR CDR3 regions were amplified from genomic DNA by multiplex PCR. Extracted genomic DNA from each cell subset was spread evenly across all wells of several immunoSEQ 96-well plates, with each plate serving as a replicate. For sorted subsets, approximately 190 ng genomic DNA, equal to 30,000 or so T cell genomes, was loaded into each replicate PCR. Purified libraries were quantified with a Qubit 3.0 fluorometer, sized on a Bioanalyzer 2100, and re-quantified with the KAPA Library Quantification kit. Every immunoSEQ 96-well plate was sequenced on a dedicated single-read 150-cycle Illumina NextSeq 550 flow cell. Turning to the authors' computational methods: Because the immunoSEQ output held only junctional sequences and lacked quality scores, the filtering could not match the filtering applied to full-length reads. To assign V/J genes and CDR3, sequences were annotated against IMGT germline references using PyIR, a Python wrapper for IgBLAST v1.9. Reads were filtered out if the reads had weak V/J assignments (E-value above 1e-6), no CDR3, stop codons, out-of-frame junctions, or ambiguous translated residues. A V3J clonotype was defined by an identical inferred V gene, J gene, and CDR3 amino acid sequence. Percentage overlap between repertoires was computed as shared unique clonotypes divided by the size of the smaller repertoire. RTK rarefaction, the Chao1 estimator, and Recon v2.1 estimates of unobserved clonotypes were used to assess repertoire richness. Generation probabilities were computed with OLGA for all TCRbeta clonotypes obtained by the gDNA method from a handful of donors. The immuneACCESS repertoire file appears here via TCRdb, limited to in-frame rearrangements. These files lack a portion of the clones; in checked studies, under half of the deficit traces to unresolved V genes, and the cause of the others is not known. The V and J calls and the clone size are those of that table, but D and trimming were determined from the DNA. The sample table holds about 2 million clones, of which 90% to 95% were seen once. The ten largest clones add up to roughly 0.13% of the sample.

The CDR3 sequence holds 13 residues, the cysteine and phenylalanine included. The CDR3 DNA has 39 bases and is translated from base 1. The V and J ends are trimmed by 4 bases and 10 bases, leaving 16 bases between them. Taken from the germline V gene (reference sequence), the CDR1 and CDR2 loops are LNHDA and SQIVND. Sequencing was carried out using naive CD4+ T cells sorted from blood. The sample's cell subset or site label, decoded: CD45RA+ positively selected. The clonotype was recovered from a man between 18 and 29 years old in good health. The V gene is TRBV19 and the J gene is TRBJ1-1; the D gene cannot be resolved reliably. The CDR3 sequence is CASSSLTRTGAFF. DNA sequence: TGTGCCAGTAGTAGCTTGACCCGGACGGGAGCTTTCTTT.